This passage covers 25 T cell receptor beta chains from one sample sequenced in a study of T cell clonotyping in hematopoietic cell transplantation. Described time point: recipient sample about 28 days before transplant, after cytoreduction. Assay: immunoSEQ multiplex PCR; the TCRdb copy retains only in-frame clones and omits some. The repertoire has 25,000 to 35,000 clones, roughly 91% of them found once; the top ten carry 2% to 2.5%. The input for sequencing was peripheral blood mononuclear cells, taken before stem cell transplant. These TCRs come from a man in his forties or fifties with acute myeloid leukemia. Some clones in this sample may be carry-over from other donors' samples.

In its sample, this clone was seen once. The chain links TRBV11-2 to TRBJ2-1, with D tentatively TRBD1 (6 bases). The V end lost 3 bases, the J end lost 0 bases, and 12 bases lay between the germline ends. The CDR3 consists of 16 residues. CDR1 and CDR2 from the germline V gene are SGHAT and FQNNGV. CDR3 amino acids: CASSLKQGDSYNEQFF. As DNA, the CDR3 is TGTGCCAGCAGCTTGAAACAGGGAGACTCCTACAATGAGCAGTTCTTC.

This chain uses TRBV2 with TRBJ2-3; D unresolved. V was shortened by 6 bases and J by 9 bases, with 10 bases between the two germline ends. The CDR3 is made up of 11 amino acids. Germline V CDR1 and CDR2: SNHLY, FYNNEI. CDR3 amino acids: CASSLIVTQYF. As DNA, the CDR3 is TGTGCCAGCAGCTTAATAGTGACGCAGTATTTT.

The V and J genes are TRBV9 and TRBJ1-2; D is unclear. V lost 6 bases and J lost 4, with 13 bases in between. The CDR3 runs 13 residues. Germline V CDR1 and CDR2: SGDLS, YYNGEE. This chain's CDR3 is CASTQAEPYGYTF. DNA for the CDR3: TGTGCCAGCACGCAGGCAGAACCCTATGGCTACACCTTC.

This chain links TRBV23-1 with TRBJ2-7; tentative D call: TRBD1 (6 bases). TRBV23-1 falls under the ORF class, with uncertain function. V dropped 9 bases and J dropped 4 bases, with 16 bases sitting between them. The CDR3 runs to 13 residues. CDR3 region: CARDPGHRYEQYF. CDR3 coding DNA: TGCGCCAGGGATCCGGGACATCGTTACGAGCAGTACTTC.

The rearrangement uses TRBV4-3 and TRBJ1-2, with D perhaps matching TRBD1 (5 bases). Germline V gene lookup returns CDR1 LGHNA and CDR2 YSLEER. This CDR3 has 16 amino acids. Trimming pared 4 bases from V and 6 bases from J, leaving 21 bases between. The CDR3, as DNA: TGCGCCAGCAGCCTAGAGGTGGGGAGGGGAGGCCATGGCTACACCTTC. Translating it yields CASSLEVGRGGHGYTF.

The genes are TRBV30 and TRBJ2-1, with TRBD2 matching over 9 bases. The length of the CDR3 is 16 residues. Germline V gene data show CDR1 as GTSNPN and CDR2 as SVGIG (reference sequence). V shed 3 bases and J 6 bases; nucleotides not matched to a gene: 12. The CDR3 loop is CAWSPGQGGRANEQFF. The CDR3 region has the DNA TGTGCCTGGAGCCCCGGTCAAGGCGGGAGGGCCAATGAGCAGTTCTTC.

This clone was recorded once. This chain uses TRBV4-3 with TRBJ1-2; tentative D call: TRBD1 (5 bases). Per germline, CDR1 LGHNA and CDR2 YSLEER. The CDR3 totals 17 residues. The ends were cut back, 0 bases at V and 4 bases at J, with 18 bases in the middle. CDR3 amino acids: CASSQDQLGGTAYGYTF. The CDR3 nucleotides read TGCGCCAGCAGCCAAGATCAGCTCGGGGGTACTGCCTATGGCTACACCTTC.

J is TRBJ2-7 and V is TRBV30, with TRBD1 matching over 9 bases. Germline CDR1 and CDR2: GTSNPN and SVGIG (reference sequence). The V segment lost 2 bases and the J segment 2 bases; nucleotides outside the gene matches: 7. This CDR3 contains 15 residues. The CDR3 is CAWSPGQGIPYEQYF. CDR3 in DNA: TGTGCCTGGAGTCCCGGACAGGGGATACCCTACGAGCAGTACTTC. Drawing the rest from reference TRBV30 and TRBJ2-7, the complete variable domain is SQTIHQWPATLVQPVGSPLSLECTVEGTSNPNLYWYRQAAGRGLQLLFYSVGIGQISSEVPQNLSASRPQDRQFILSSKKLLLSDSGFYLCAWSPGQGIPYEQYFGPGTRLTVT.

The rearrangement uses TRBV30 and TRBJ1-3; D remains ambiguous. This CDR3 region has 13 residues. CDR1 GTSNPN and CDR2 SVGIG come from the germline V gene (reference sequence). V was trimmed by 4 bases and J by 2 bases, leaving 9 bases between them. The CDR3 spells CAWTGPPGNTIYF. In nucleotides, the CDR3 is TGTGCCTGGACAGGCCCTCCTGGAAACACCATATATTTT.

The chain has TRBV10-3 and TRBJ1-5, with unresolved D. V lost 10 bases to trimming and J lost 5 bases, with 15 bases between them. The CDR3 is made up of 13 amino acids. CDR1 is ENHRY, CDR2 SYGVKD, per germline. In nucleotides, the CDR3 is TGTGCCACCCGAGGGAGGGAAGATCAGCCCCAGCATTTT. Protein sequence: CATRGREDQPQHF.

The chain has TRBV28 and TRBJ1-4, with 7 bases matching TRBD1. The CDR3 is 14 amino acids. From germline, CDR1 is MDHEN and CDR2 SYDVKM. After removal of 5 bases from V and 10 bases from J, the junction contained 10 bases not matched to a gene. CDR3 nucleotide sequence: TGTGCCAGCAGTCTCCGGACAGGTGGGGGAAAACTGTTTTTT. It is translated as CASSLRTGGGKLFF.

CDR3 loop: CASSTRTGYTF. CDR3 bases: TGTGCCAGCAGCACCCGGACAGGCTACACCTTC. The chain combines TRBV7-9 with TRBJ1-2; TRBD1 might be the D (5 bases). The V end was cut by 5 bases, the J end by 8 bases, with 9 bases between. The CDR3 is made up of 11 amino acids. Germline V CDR1 and CDR2: SEHNR, FQNEAQ (reference sequence).

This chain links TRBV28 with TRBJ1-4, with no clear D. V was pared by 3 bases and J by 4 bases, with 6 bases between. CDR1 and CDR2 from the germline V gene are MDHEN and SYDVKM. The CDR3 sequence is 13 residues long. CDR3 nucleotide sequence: TGTGCCAGCAGTTTCCGGCTTAATGAAAAACTGTTTTTT. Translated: CASSFRLNEKLFF.

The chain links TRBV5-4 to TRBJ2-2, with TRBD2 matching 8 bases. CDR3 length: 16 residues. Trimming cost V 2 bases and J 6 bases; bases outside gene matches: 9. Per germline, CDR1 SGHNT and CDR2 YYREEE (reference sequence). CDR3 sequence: CASSFPAGGQAGELFF. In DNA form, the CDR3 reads TGTGCCAGCAGCTTCCCGGCGGGGGGTCAGGCCGGGGAGCTGTTTTTT.

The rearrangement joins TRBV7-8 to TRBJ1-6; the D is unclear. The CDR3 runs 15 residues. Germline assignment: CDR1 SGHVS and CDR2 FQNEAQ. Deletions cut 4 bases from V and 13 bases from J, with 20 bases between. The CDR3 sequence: CASSSQGKGRAPLHF. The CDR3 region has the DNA TGTGCCAGCAGCTCCCAAGGGAAGGGTAGAGCTCCCCTCCACTTT.

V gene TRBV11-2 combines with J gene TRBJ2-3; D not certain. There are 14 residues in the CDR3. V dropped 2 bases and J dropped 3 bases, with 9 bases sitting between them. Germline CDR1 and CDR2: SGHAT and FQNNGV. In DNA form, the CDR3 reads TGTGCCAGCAGCTTACCTAAGGTTACAGATACGCAGTATTTT. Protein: CASSLPKVTDTQYF.

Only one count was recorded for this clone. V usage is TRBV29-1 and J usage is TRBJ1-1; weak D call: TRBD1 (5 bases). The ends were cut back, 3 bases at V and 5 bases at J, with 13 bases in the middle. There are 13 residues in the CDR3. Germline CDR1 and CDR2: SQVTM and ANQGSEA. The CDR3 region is CSVEAGPGTEAFF. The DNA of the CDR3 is TGCAGCGTTGAGGCAGGGCCGGGGACTGAAGCTTTCTTT. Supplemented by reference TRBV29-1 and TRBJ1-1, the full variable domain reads SAVISQKPSRDICQRGTSLTIQCQVDSQVTMMFWYRQQPGQSLTLIATANQGSEATYESGFVIDKFPISRPNLTFSTLTVSNMSPEDSSIYLCSVEAGPGTEAFFGQGTRLTVV.

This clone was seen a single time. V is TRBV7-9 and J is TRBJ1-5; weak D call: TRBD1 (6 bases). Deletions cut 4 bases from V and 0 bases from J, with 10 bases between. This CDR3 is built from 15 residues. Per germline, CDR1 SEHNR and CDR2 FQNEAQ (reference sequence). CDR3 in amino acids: CASSSSGASNQPQHF. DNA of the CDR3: TGTGCCAGCAGCTCATCAGGGGCTAGCAATCAGCCCCAGCATTTT.

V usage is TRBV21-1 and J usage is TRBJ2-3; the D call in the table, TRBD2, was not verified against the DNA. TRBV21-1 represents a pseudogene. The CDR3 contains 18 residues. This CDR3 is CASSPLRVAGEVADTQYF. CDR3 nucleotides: TGTGCCAGCAGCCCCCTTAGGGTGGCGGGAGAGGTAGCAGATACGCAGTATTTT.

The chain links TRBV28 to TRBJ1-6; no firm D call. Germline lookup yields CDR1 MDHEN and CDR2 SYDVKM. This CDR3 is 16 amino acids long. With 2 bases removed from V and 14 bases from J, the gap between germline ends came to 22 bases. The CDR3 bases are TGTGCCAGCAGTTTACTTCAGGCGGTCGGTTCTAGGTCCCTCCACTTT. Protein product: CASSLLQAVGSRSLHF.

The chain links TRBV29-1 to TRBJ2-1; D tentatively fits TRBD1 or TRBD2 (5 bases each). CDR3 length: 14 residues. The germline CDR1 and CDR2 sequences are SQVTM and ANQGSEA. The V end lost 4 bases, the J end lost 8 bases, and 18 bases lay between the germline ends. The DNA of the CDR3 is TGCAGCGTTGGCCAGGGCCTCAGAGGGGATGAGCAGTTCTTC. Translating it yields CSVGQGLRGDEQFF.

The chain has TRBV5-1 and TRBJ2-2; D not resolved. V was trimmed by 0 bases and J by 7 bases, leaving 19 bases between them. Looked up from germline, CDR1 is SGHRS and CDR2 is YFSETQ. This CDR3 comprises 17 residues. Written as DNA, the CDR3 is TGCGCCAGCAGCTTGGGGGCGATGGGTCCGTCAAGCGGGGAGCTGTTTTTT. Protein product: CASSLGAMGPSSGELFF.

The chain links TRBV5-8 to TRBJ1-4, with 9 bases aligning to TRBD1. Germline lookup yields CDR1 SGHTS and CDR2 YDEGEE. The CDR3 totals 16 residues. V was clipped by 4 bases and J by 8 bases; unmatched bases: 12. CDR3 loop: CASSIYHRGLGEKLFF. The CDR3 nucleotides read TGTGCCAGCAGCATATACCACAGGGGGCTAGGGGAAAAACTGTTTTTT.

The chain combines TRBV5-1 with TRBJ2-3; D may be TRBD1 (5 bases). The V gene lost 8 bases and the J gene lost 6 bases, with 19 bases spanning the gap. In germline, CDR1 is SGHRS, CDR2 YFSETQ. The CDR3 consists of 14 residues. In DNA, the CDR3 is TGCGCCAGTTCGAAGGACACCTTAGCTGATACGCAGTATTTT. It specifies CASSKDTLADTQYF.

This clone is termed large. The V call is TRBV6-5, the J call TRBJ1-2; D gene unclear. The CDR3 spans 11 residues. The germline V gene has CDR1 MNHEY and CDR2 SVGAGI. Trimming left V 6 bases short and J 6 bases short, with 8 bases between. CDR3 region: CASSSFDGYTF. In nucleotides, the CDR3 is TGTGCCAGCAGCTCCTTCGATGGCTACACCTTC.